The rows below give T cell receptor beta chains drawn from one sample of a study of vaccination effects on CD4 cells after COVID-19. No cognate antigen is known for these TCRs. Profiling relied on immunoSEQ multiplex PCR, and the TCRdb table lists in-frame clones only, not all of them. The table has tens of thousands of clones, about 68% seen once; the top ten hold 5% to 7.5%. The sample was CD4+ T cells from PBMCs cultured without peptide, taken after COVID-19 vaccination. All receptors derive from a human donor who had a prior SARS-CoV-2 infection. The CDR3 runs from the conserved cysteine through the conserved F or W. The order of the fields is clone size, CDR3 length, D gene, V gene, J gene, CDR3 protein, CDR3 DNA. The D gene is left open where the match is weak. Size tells how often a clone was seen (once, few, many) or the class of an expanded clone, and some rows leave it out.

few	16	NA	TRBV4-1	TRBJ2-4	CASSHRAGLAKNIQYF	TGCGCCAGCAGCCACCGGGCGGGGCTAGCCAAAAACATTCAGTACTTC
NA	15	NA	TRBV5-8	TRBJ1-6	CASSWGKGTFSPLHF	TGTGCCAGCAGCTGGGGGAAAGGGACCTTTTCACCCCTCCACTTT
few	13	NA	TRBV10-3	TRBJ2-7	CAIGKLDSYEQYF	TGTGCCATCGGTAAACTAGACTCCTACGAGCAGTACTTC
NA	13	NA	TRBV30	TRBJ1-2	CAWSIGTPTGYTF	TGTGCCTGGAGTATAGGGACGCCAACTGGCTACACCTTC
NA	14	NA	TRBV5-1	TRBJ2-3	CASSLAPSTDTQYF	TGCGCCAGCAGCTTGGCGCCCAGCACAGATACGCAGTATTTT
once	16	NA	TRBV15	TRBJ2-3	CATSRNSGGTSDTQYF	TGTGCCACCAGCAGAAATAGCGGAGGGACCAGCGATACGCAGTATTTT
once	18	NA	TRBV4-3	TRBJ1-3	CASSQDWWRAFSGNTIYF	TGCGCCAGCAGCCAAGATTGGTGGAGAGCCTTCTCTGGAAACACCATATATTTT
NA	14	NA	TRBV5-5	TRBJ2-7	CASSPGLPPYEQYF	TGTGCCAGCTCACCGGGACTTCCTCCCTACGAGCAGTACTTC
NA	14	NA	TRBV5-1	TRBJ2-7	CASSLTRAPYEQYF	TGCGCCAGCAGCTTGACGCGGGCTCCGTACGAGCAGTACTTC
NA	16	NA	TRBV5-1	TRBJ1-1	CASSLQAVGEGTEAFF	TGCGCCAGCAGCCTACAGGCGGTCGGTGAGGGCACTGAAGCTTTCTTT
NA	13	NA	TRBV6-6	TRBJ1-5	CASRNSDHQPQHF	TGTGCCAGCAGAAACTCAGATCATCAGCCCCAGCATTTT
few	16	TRBD1	TRBV7-3	TRBJ2-2	CASSPTGQGEAGELFF	TGTGCCAGCAGCCCCACGGGACAGGGGGAGGCCGGGGAGCTGTTTTTT
NA	14	TRBD1	TRBV7-9	TRBJ2-1	CASSFVQGSNEQFF	TGTGCCAGCAGCTTCGTACAGGGGAGTAACGAGCAGTTCTTC
NA	13	NA	TRBV7-3	TRBJ1-1	CASSLTPNTEAFF	TGTGCCAGCAGCTTAACCCCCAACACTGAAGCTTTCTTT
NA	16	NA	TRBV3-1/TRBV3-2	TRBJ1-5	CASSQGSQGSNQPQHF	TGTGCCAGCAGCCAAGGAAGCCAAGGCAGCAATCAGCCCCAGCATTTT
NA	14	TRBD1	TRBV11-3	TRBJ1-1	CASSLPTGGIEAFF	TGTGCCAGCAGCTTACCAACAGGGGGCATTGAAGCTTTCTTT
NA	14	NA	TRBV9	TRBJ1-5	CASSAHVAGQPQHF	TGTGCCAGCAGCGCACATGTAGCCGGTCAGCCCCAGCATTTT
few	15	TRBD1	TRBV19	TRBJ2-1	CASRLGTGGYNEQFF	TGTGCCAGTCGACTAGGGACAGGGGGTTACAATGAGCAGTTCTTC
NA	13	NA	TRBV5-1	TRBJ2-3	CASSGDRPDTQYF	TGCGCCAGCAGCGGTGACAGGCCAGATACGCAGTATTTT
NA	16	NA	TRBV9	TRBJ1-6	CASSVGPQGTGSPLHF	TGTGCCAGCAGCGTAGGACCCCAGGGAACGGGTTCACCCCTCCACTTT
NA	13	TRBD1	TRBV10-3	TRBJ2-3	CAMRGGFSDTQYF	TGTGCCATGCGAGGGGGCTTCTCAGATACGCAGTATTTT
few	15	NA	TRBV7-2	TRBJ2-7	CASSPSVDQSYEQYF	TGTGCCAGCAGCCCCTCAGTAGACCAATCCTACGAGCAGTACTTC
NA	19	TRBD2	TRBV5-4	TRBJ2-3	CASSFPSGRVGGLTDTQYF	TGTGCCAGCAGCTTTCCTAGCGGGAGGGTGGGCGGTCTAACAGATACGCAGTATTTT
NA	13	TRBD1	TRBV7-2	TRBJ1-6	CASSYRGNSPLHF	TGTGCCAGCAGCTACAGGGGCAATTCACCCCTCCACTTT
NA	14	NA	TRBV25-1	TRBJ1-3	CASSGASSGNTIYF	TGTGCCAGCAGTGGAGCATCAAGTGGAAACACCATATATTTT
NA	11	NA	TRBV20-1	TRBJ2-1	CSARSMGVQFF	TGCAGTGCTAGATCCATGGGTGTGCAGTTCTTC
few	17	NA	TRBV6-2/TRBV6-3	TRBJ1-5	CASSYLLRIYSNQPQHF	TGTGCCAGCAGTTACCTACTCAGGATTTATAGCAATCAGCCCCAGCATTTT
few	16	NA	TRBV6-1	TRBJ1-1	CASSGQVAGRYTEAFF	TGTGCCAGCAGTGGCCAAGTGGCAGGCCGGTACACTGAAGCTTTCTTT
NA	18	TRBD2	TRBV19	TRBJ2-1	CASSIRSTSGGPTNEQFF	TGTGCCAGTAGTATCCGATCGACTAGCGGGGGCCCAACGAATGAGCAGTTCTTC
few	17	TRBD2	TRBV15	TRBJ2-1	CATSRVRLAGGRGEQFF	TGTGCCACCAGCAGAGTTCGTCTAGCGGGGGGGCGGGGTGAGCAGTTCTTC
NA	13	NA	TRBV3-1/TRBV3-2	TRBJ1-5	CASSQFLTQPQHF	TGTGCCAGCAGCCAATTCCTGACGCAGCCCCAGCATTTT
NA	15	NA	TRBV7-9	TRBJ2-3	CASRTQGADTDTQYF	TGTGCCAGCAGAACCCAAGGGGCGGACACAGATACGCAGTATTTT
NA	12	NA	TRBV7-2	TRBJ2-7	CASTSTDREQYF	TGTGCCAGCACCTCGACGGATCGGGAGCAGTACTTC
NA	15	NA	TRBV5-1	TRBJ2-2	CASSLAPDLAGELFF	TGCGCCAGCAGCTTGGCCCCGGACCTCGCCGGGGAGCTGTTTTTT
NA	15	NA	TRBV5-6	TRBJ1-5	CASSFRDGYNQPQHF	TGTGCCAGCAGCTTCCGGGACGGTTACAATCAGCCCCAGCATTTT
NA	14	TRBD1	TRBV7-9	TRBJ2-5	CASRRNQGEETQYF	TGTGCCAGCAGGCGAAATCAGGGGGAAGAGACCCAGTACTTC
NA	14	TRBD1	TRBV2	TRBJ1-4	CASIRDRANEKLFF	TGTGCCAGCATTCGGGACAGGGCTAATGAAAAACTGTTTTTT
NA	15	NA	TRBV6-9	TRBJ1-6	CASSLIGPYNSPLHF	TGTGCCAGCAGTTTAATAGGGCCGTATAATTCACCCCTCCACTTT
NA	15	TRBD2	TRBV2	TRBJ2-3	CASSEARLAGDTQYF	TGTGCCAGCAGTGAAGCGCGGCTAGCGGGAGATACGCAGTATTTT
NA	12	NA	TRBV5-1	TRBJ2-3	CASSLGADTQYF	TGCGCCAGCAGCTTGGGCGCAGATACGCAGTATTTT
NA	16	TRBD1	TRBV3-1/TRBV3-2	TRBJ1-2	CASRLLMTGISGGYTF	TGTGCCAGCAGGCTCCTTATGACAGGGATCTCGGGTGGCTACACCTTC
once	16	TRBD2	TRBV24-1	TRBJ2-3	CATSPTDASGRDTQYF	TGTGCCACCAGTCCCACGGACGCTAGCGGGAGGGATACGCAGTATTTT
NA	15	TRBD1	TRBV5-1	TRBJ1-1	CASSSLTGSSTEAFF	TGCGCCAGCAGCAGCTTGACAGGGTCAAGCACTGAAGCTTTCTTT
NA	12	NA	TRBV28	TRBJ1-2	CASSARNYGYTF	TGTGCCAGCAGCGCACGTAACTATGGCTACACCTTC
medium-sized	14	NA	TRBV2	TRBJ2-7	CASNDAGKAYEQYF	TGTGCCAGCAACGACGCCGGGAAAGCCTACGAGCAGTACTTC
NA	13	NA	TRBV5-6	TRBJ2-7	CASSSRVAYEQYF	TGTGCCAGCAGCTCCCGGGTCGCCTACGAGCAGTACTTC
few	15	NA	TRBV18	TRBJ2-2	CASSRGLGDTGELFF	TGTGCCAGCTCACGTGGGCTGGGGGACACCGGGGAGCTGTTTTTT
NA	16	NA	TRBV21-1	TRBJ2-7	CASSKAGQGPLHEQYF	TGTGCCAGCAGCAAAGCGGGACAGGGACCCCTCCACGAGCAGTACTTC
NA	15	NA	TRBV9	TRBJ2-1	CASSVASQQYNEQFF	TGTGCCAGCAGCGTAGCTAGCCAGCAATACAATGAGCAGTTCTTC
NA	13	NA	TRBV5-4	TRBJ1-2	CASSEEGLYGYTF	TGTGCCAGCAGCGAAGAGGGCCTCTATGGCTACACCTTC
NA	19	NA	TRBV7-3	TRBJ2-1	CASSLRGLSSLSSYNEQFF	TGTGCCAGCAGCTTAAGGGGTTTGAGTAGCCTCAGCTCCTACAATGAGCAGTTCTTC
NA	15	NA	TRBV19	TRBJ1-5	CASTPTGGGDQPQHF	TGTGCCAGTACCCCGACAGGCGGGGGGGATCAGCCCCAGCATTTT
NA	15	NA	TRBV3-1/TRBV3-2	TRBJ2-3	CASSHRGAWADTQYF	TGTGCCAGCAGCCATCGAGGGGCGTGGGCAGATACGCAGTATTTT
once	14	NA	TRBV6-5	TRBJ2-5	CASSTRLRKETQYF	TGTGCCAGCAGTACACGCCTGAGGAAAGAGACCCAGTACTTC